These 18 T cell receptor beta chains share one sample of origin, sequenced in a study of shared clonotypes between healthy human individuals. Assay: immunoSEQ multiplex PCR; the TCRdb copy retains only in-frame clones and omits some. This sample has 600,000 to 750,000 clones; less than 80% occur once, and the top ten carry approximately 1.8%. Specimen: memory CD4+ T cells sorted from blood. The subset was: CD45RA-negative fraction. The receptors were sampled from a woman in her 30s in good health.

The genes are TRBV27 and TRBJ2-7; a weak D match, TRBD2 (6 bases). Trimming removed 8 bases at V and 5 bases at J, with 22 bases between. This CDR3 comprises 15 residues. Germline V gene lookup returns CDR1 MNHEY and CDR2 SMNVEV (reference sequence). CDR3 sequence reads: CASCPQAGTPHEQYF. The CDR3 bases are TGTGCCAGCTGCCCCCAGGCGGGAACCCCCCACGAGCAGTACTTC.

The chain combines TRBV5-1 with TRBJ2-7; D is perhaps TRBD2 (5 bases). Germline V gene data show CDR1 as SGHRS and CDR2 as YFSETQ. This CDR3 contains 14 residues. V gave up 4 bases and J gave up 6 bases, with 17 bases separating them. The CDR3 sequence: CASSVLAGDGEQYF. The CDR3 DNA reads TGCGCCAGCAGCGTGCTAGCTGGGGATGGCGAGCAGTACTTC.

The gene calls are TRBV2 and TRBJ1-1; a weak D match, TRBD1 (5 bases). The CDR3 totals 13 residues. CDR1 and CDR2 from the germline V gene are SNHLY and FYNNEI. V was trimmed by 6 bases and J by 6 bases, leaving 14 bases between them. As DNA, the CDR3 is TGTGCCAGCAGGGACATACGTCTCTCTGAAGCTTTCTTT. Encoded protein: CASRDIRLSEAFF.

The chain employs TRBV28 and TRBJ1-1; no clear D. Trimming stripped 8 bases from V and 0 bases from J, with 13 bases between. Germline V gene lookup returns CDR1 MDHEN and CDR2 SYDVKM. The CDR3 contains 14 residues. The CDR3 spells CASPPRGMNTEAFF. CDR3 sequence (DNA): TGTGCCAGCCCTCCCAGAGGGATGAACACTGAAGCTTTCTTT.

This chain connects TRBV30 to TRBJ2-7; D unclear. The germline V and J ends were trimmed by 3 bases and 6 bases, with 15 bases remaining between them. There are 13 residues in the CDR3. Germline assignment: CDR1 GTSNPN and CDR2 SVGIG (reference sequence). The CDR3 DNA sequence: TGTGCCTGGAGGGTCCAGGTGCATAGCGAGCAGTACTTC. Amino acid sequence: CAWRVQVHSEQYF. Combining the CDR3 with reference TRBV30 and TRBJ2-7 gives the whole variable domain SQTIHQWPATLVQPVGSPLSLECTVEGTSNPNLYWYRQAAGRGLQLLFYSVGIGQISSEVPQNLSASRPQDRQFILSSKKLLLSDSGFYLCAWRVQVHSEQYFGPGTRLTVT.

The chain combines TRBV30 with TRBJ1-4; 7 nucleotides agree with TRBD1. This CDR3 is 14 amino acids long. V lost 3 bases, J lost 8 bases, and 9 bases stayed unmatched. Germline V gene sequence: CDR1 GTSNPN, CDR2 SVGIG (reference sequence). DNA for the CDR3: TGTGCCTGGAGCGACGACAGGGTAGCGGAAAAACTGTTTTTT. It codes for CAWSDDRVAEKLFF.

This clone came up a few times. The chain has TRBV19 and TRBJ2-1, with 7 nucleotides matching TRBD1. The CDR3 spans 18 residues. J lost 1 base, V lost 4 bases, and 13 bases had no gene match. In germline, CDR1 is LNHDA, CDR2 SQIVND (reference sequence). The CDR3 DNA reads TGTGCCAGTAGTACGAACAGGGGCGAAGCCTTATCCTACAATGAGCAGTTCTTC. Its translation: CASSTNRGEALSYNEQFF.

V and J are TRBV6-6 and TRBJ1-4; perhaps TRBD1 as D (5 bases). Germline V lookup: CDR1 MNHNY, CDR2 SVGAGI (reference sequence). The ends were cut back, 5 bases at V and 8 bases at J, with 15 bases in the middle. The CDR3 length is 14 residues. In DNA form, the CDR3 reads TGTGCCAGCAGTACCCAGGGTACCCCCGAAAAACTGTTTTTT. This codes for CASSTQGTPEKLFF.

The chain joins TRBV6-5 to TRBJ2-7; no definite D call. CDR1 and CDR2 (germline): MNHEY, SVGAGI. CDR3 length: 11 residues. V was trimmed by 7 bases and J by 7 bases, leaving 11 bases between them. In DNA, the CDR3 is TGTGCCAGCAAAGTAGGGATGGAGCAGTACTTC. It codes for CASKVGMEQYF.

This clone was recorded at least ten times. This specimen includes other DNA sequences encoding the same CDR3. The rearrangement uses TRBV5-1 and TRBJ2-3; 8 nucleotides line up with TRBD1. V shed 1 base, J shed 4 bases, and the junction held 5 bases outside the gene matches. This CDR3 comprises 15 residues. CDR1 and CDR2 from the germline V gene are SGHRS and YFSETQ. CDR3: CASSLRGQGADTQYF. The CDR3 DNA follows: TGCGCCAGCAGCTTGAGAGGACAGGGAGCAGATACGCAGTATTTT.

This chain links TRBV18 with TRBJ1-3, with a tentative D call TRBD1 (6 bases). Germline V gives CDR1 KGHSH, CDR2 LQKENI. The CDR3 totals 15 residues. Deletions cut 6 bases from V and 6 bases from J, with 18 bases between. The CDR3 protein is CASSAGHSRENTIYF. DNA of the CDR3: TGTGCCAGCTCCGCGGGACATTCGAGAGAAAACACCATATATTTT.

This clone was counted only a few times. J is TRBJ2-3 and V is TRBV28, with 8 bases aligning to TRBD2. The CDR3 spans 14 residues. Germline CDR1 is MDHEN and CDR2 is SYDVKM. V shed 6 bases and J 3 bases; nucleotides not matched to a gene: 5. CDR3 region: CASSRRLATDTQYF. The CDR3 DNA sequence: TGTGCCAGCAGCCGGAGACTAGCGACAGATACGCAGTATTTT.

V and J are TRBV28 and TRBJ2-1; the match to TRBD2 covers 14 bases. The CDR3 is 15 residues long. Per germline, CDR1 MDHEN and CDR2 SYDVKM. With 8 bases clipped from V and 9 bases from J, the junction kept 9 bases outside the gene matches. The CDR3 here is CASRPGLAGVSEQFF. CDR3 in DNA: TGTGCCAGCCGCCCGGGACTAGCGGGAGTTAGTGAGCAGTTCTTC.

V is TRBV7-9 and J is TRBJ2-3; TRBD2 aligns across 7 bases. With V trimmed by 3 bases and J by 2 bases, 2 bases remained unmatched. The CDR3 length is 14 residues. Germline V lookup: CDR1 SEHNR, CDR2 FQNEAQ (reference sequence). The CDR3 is CASSLGDYTDTQYF. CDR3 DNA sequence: TGTGCCAGCAGCTTGGGGGACTACACAGATACGCAGTATTTT.

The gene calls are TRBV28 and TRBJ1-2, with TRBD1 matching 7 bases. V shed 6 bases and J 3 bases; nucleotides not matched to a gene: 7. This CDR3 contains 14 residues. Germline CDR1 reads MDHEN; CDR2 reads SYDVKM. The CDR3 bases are TGTGCCAGCAGGATTACCGGGACAGACTATGGCTACACCTTC. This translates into CASRITGTDYGYTF.

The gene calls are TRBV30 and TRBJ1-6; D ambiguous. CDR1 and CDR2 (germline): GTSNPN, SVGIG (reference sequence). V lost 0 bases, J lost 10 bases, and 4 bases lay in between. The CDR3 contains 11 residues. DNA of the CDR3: TGTGCCTGGAGTGTACAATCACCCCTCCACTTT. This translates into CAWSVQSPLHF.

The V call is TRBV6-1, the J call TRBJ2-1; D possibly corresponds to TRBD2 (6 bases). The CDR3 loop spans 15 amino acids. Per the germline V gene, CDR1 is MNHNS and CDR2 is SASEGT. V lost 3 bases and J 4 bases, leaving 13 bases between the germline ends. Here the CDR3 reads CASSDLGGAYNEQFF. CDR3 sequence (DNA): TGTGCCAGCAGTGACCTCGGGGGAGCTTACAATGAGCAGTTCTTC.

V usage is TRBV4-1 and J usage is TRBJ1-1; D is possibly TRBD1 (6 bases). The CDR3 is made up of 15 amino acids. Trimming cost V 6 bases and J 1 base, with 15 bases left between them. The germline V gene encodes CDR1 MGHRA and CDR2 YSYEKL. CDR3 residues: CASSIQDRPNTEAFF. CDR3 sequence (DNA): TGCGCCAGCAGTATACAGGACAGACCGAACACTGAAGCTTTCTTT.